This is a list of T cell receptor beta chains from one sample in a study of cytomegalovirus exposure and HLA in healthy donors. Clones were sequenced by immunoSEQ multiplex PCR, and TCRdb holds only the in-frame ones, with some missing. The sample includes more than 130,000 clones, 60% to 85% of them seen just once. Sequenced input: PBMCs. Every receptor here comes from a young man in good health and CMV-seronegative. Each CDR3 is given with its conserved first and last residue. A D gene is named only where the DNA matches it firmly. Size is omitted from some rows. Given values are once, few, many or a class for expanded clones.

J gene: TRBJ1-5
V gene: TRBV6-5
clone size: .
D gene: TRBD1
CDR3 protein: CASRPGTASNQPQHF
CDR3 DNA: TGTGCCAGCAGACCCGGGACAGCTAGCAATCAGCCCCAGCATTTT

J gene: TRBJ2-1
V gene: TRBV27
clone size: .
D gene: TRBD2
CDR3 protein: CASSFLAGGHEQFF
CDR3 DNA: TGTGCCAGCAGTTTTCTAGCGGGAGGCCATGAGCAGTTCTTC

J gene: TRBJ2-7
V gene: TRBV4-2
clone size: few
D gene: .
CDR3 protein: CASSQEGSSGTYEQYF
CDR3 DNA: TGTGCCAGCAGCCAAGAAGGGAGTAGCGGAACCTACGAGCAGTACTTC

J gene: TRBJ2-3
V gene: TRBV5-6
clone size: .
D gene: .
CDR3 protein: CASSYITDTQYF
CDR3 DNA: TGTGCCAGCAGCTACATCACAGATACGCAGTATTTT

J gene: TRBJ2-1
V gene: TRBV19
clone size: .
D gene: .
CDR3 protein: CATRGKNEQFF
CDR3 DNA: TGTGCCACCCGAGGAAAGAATGAGCAGTTCTTC

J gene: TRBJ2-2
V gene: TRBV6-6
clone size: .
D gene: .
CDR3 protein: CASSYGSPGTGELFF
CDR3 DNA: TGTGCCAGCAGTTACGGGTCCCCGGGGACCGGGGAGCTGTTTTTT

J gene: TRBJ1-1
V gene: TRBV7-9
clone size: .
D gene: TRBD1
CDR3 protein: CASSMTGVNTEAFF
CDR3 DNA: TGTGCCAGCAGCATGACAGGGGTGAACACTGAAGCTTTCTTT

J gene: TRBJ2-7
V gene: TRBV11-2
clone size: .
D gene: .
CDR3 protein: CASSLEAGAEQYF
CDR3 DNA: TGTGCCAGCAGCTTAGAGGCAGGGGCCGAGCAGTACTTC

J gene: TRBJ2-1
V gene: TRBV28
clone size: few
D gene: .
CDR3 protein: CASSLPVSSYNEQFF
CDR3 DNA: TGTGCCAGCAGCTTACCCGTTAGCTCCTACAATGAGCAGTTCTTC

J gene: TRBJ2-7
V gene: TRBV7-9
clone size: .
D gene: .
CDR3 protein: CASGVGGVDYEQYF
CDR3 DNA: TGTGCCAGCGGCGTCGGGGGAGTGGACTACGAGCAGTACTTC

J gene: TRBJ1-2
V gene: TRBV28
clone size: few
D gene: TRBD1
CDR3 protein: CASSFRGQGAGGYTF
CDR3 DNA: TGTGCCAGCAGTTTCCGGGGACAGGGGGCCGGTGGCTACACCTTC

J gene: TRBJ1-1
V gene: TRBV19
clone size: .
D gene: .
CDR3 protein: CASSSQYQGNTEAFF
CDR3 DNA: TGTGCCAGTAGTAGCCAATACCAGGGGAACACTGAAGCTTTCTTT

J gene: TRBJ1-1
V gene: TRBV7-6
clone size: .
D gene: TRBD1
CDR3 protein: CASSLVGQGLGTEAFF
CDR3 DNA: TGTGCCAGCAGCTTAGTGGGACAGGGATTGGGCACTGAAGCTTTCTTT

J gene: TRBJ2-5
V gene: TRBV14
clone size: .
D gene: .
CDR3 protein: CASSQDIWGRDF
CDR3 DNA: TGTGCCAGCAGCCAAGACATATGGGGCAGGGACTTC

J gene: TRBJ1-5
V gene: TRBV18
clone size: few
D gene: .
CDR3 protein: CASSPVQGQDSAQHF
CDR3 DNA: TGTGCCAGCTCACCCGTACAGGGTCAGGATTCGGCCCAGCATTTT

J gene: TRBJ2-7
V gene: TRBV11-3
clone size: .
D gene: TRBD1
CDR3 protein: CASSLVGGQDYEQYF
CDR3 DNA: TGTGCCAGCAGCTTAGTAGGTGGACAGGACTACGAGCAGTACTTC

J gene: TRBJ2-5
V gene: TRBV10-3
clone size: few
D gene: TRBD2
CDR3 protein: CAAGGETQYF
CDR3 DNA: TGTGCCGCCGGGGGGGAGACCCAGTACTTC

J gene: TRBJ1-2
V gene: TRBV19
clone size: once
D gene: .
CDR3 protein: CASSIDGDGYTF
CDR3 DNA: TGTGCCAGTAGTATCGACGGAGATGGCTACACCTTC

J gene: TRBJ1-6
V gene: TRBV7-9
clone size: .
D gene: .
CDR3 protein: CASSLRDTSYNSPLHF
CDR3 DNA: TGTGCCAGCAGCTTACGGGACACCTCCTATAATTCACCCCTCCACTTT

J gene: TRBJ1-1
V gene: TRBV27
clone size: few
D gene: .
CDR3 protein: CASSSLYTEAFF
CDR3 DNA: TGCGCCAGCAGTTCTCTGTACACTGAAGCTTTCTTT

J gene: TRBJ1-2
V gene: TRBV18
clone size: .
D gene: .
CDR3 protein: CASSPWAMYGYTF
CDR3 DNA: TGTGCCAGCTCACCATGGGCTATGTATGGCTACACCTTC

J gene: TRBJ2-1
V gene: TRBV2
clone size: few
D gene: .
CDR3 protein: CATTGALGYEQFF
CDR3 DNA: TGTGCCACTACGGGAGCCCTGGGCTATGAGCAGTTCTTC

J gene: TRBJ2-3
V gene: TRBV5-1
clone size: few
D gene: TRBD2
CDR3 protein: CASSLGASGGDTQYF
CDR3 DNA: TGCGCCAGCAGCTTGGGGGCTAGCGGAGGAGATACGCAGTATTTT

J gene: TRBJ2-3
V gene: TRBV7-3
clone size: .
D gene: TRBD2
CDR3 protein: CASSLAPGLADSTDTQYF
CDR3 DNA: TGTGCCAGCAGCTTAGCCCCGGGACTAGCGGACTCCACAGATACGCAGTATTTT